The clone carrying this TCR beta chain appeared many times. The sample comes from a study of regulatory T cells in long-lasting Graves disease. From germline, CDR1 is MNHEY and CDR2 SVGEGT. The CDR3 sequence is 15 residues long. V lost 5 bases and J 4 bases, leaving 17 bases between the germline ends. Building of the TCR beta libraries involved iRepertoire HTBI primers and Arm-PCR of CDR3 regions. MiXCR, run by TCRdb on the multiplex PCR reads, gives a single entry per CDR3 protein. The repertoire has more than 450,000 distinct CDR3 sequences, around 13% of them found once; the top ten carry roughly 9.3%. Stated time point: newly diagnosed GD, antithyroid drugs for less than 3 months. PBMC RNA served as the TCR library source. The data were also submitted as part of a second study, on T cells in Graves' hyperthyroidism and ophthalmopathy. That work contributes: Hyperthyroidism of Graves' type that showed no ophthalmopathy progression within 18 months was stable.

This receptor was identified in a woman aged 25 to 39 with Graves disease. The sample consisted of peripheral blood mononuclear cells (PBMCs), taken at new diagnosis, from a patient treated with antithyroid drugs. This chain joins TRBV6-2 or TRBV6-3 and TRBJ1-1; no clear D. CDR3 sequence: CASSLLTTRTTEAFF. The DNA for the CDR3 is TGTGCCAGCAGTCTCTTGACAACACGGACCACTGAAGCTTTCTTT.